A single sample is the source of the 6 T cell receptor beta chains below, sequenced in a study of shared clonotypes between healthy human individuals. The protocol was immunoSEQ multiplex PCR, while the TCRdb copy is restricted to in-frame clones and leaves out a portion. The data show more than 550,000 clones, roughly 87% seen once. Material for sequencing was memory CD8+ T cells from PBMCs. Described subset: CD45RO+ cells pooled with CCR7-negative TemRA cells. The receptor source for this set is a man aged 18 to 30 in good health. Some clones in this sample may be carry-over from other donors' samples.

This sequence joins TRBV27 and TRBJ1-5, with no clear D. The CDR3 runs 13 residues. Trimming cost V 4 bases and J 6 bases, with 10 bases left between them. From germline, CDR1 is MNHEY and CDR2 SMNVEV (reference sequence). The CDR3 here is CASSYRVAQPQHF. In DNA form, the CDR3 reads TGTGCCAGCAGTTACAGAGTCGCTCAGCCCCAGCATTTT.

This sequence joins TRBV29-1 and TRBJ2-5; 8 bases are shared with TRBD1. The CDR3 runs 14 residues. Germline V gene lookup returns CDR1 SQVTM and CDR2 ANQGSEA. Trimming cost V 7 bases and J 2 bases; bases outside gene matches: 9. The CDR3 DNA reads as TGCAGCGCCGGAGGGGACAGGTCACAAGAGACCCAGTACTTC. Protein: CSAGGDRSQETQYF.

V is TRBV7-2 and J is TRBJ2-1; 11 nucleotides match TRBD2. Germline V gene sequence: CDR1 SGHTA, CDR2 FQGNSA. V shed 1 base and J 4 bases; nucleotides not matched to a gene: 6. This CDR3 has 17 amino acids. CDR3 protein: CASSLEGTSGVYNEQFF. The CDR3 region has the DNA TGTGCCAGCAGCTTAGAAGGGACTAGCGGTGTTTACAATGAGCAGTTCTTC.

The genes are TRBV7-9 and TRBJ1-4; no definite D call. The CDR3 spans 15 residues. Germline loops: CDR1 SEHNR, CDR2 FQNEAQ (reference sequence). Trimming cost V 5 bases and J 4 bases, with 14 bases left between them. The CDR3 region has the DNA TGTGCCAGCAGCCCACCCGAGGAGGGTAATGAAAAACTGTTTTTT. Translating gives CASSPPEEGNEKLFF.

CDR3 sequence: CATFFGELFF. Here the CDR3 DNA reads TGTGCCACCTTTTTTGGGGAGCTGTTTTTT. V and J are TRBV19 and TRBJ2-2; D not resolved. The CDR3 covers 10 residues. The germline CDR1 and CDR2 sequences are LNHDA and SQIVND (reference sequence). Trimming pared 10 bases from V and 8 bases from J, leaving 8 bases between.

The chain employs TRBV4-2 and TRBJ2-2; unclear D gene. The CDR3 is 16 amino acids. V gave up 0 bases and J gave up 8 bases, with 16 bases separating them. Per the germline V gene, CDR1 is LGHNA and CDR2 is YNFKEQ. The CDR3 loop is CASSQDRAYPRGELFF. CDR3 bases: TGTGCCAGCAGCCAAGATAGGGCCTACCCGCGGGGGGAGCTGTTTTTT.